This is a list of T cell receptor beta chains from one sample in a study of T cells after yellow fever vaccination. TCRdb re-analysed the 5' RACE reads in MiXCR, keeping a single row per CDR3 protein. The repertoire has approximately 510,000 distinct CDR3 sequences, 20% to 25% of them found once; the top ten carry about 16%. The source material was PBMCs, sampled roughly 20 days after the first yellow fever vaccination. The receptors were gathered from a man aged 18-30 years who received the YFV17D yellow fever vaccine. Each CDR3 is given with its conserved first and last residue. A D gene is named only where the DNA matches it firmly. Rows give clone size only sometimes, using once, few, many, or a class for an expanded clone.

j_gene | v_gene | d_gene | abundance | CDR3aa | CDR3nt
TRBJ1-3 | TRBV6-1 | . | . | CASSRRAVSGNTIYF | TGTGCCAGCAGCCGACGGGCCGTCTCTGGAAACACCATATATTTT
TRBJ2-3 | TRBV15 | . | . | CATSRAPGRGTDTQYF | TGTGCCACCAGCAGAGCGCCAGGGCGGGGCACAGATACGCAGTATTTT
TRBJ2-1 | TRBV6-5 | TRBD2 | few | CASSSFLAGGLNEQFF | TGTGCCAGCAGTTCCTTCCTAGCGGGGGGGCTCAATGAGCAGTTCTTC
TRBJ2-5 | TRBV4-2 | TRBD2 | few | CASSQELLAEEETQYF | TGTGCCAGCAGCCAAGAGCTCCTAGCGGAGGAAGAGACCCAGTACTTC
TRBJ2-1 | TRBV12-3/TRBV12-4 | TRBD2 | few | CASSLSSGNEQFF | TGTGCCAGCAGTTTGTCTAGCGGCAATGAGCAGTTCTTC
TRBJ1-5 | TRBV13 | . | few | CASSLKSDQPQHF | TGTGCCAGCAGCTTAAAGAGCGATCAGCCCCAGCATTTT
TRBJ2-2 | TRBV7-2 | TRBD2 | few | CASSLRGGSAGELFF | TGTGCCAGCAGCTTACGCGGGGGGTCGGCCGGGGAGCTGTTTTTT
TRBJ1-5 | TRBV12-3/TRBV12-4 | TRBD1 | . | CASSLEDRDRGNQPQHF | TGTGCCAGCAGTTTGGAGGACAGGGATAGGGGCAATCAGCCCCAGCATTTT
TRBJ2-7 | TRBV6-1 | . | few | CASSPGDGEYEQYF | TGTGCCAGCTCTCCCGGGGATGGGGAATACGAGCAGTACTTC
TRBJ2-2 | TRBV19 | . | few | CASSIGARGGELFF | TGTGCCAGTAGTATCGGAGCTCGGGGCGGGGAGCTGTTTTTT
TRBJ1-2 | TRBV4-3 | . | once | CASSRSELTPYGYTF | TGCGCCAGCAGCCGCTCAGAGCTAACTCCCTATGGCTACACCTTC
TRBJ1-4 | TRBV7-9 | . | few | CASSLAVRGEGEKLFF | TGTGCCAGCAGCTTAGCGGTTCGGGGAGAGGGTGAAAAACTGTTTTTT
TRBJ1-5 | TRBV12-3/TRBV12-4 | . | few | CASSPGLSSNQPQHF | TGTGCCAGCAGTCCAGGGTTAAGCAGCAATCAGCCCCAGCATTTT
TRBJ2-1 | TRBV7-3 | . | few | CASSLSTSNEQFF | TGTGCCAGCAGCTTATCCACTTCCAATGAGCAGTTCTTC
TRBJ2-1 | TRBV29-1 | . | few | CSVVWGPTYNEQFF | TGCAGCGTTGTTTGGGGGCCCACCTACAATGAGCAGTTCTTC
TRBJ1-5 | TRBV6-2/TRBV6-3 | TRBD1 | many | CASSYPRQGAISFQHF | TGTGCCAGCAGTTACCCACGACAGGGGGCAATATCGTTTCAGCATTTT
TRBJ2-2 | TRBV7-6 | . | few | CASSFGFDTGELFF | TGTGCCAGCAGCTTTGGCTTCGACACCGGGGAGCTGTTTTTT
TRBJ1-2 | TRBV4-3 | . | few | CASSQDQDSSRLWGYTF | TGCGCCAGCAGCCAAGATCAGGACAGCTCCCGGCTGTGGGGCTACACCTTC
TRBJ1-2 | TRBV20-1 | . | . | CSARVGENYGYTF | TGCAGTGCTAGAGTTGGAGAAAACTATGGCTACACCTTC